The T cell receptor beta chain described here comes from a study of blood T cells in healthy people across ages. Study observations and caveats: PBMCs went unsorted, and a conclusive naive versus antigen-experienced comparison was therefore prevented.

As for this clonotype: Its target is not known. A junction boundary mismatches the germline segment, possibly from a read error.

The CDR3 runs to 14 residues. From germline, CDR1 is DFQATT and CDR2 SNEGSKA (reference sequence). Combining a sample-barcoded 5' primer with a J-beta primer mix, a second PCR ran for roughly 6 to 12 cycles. Via MiXCR, TCRdb re-called the 5' RACE reads, giving one row per CDR3 protein. This table holds about 570,000 distinct CDR3 sequences, roughly a quarter found once. The sample was also reused in another study, on T cells of mothers and their children. As reported in that work: Over 8.5 million reads per mother and roughly 3 million per child were obtained.

This receptor was taken from a boy younger than 10 in good health. This sequence joins TRBV20-1 and TRBJ1-1; 8 bases fit TRBD1. Sequenced input: blood. CDR3: CSAYSTGENTEALF. The CDR3 DNA is TGCAGTGCTTACTCGACAGGGGAAAACACTGAAGCTCTCTTT.